Each of the 10 T cell receptor beta chains below was sequenced from the same sample in a study of T cells in Graves' hyperthyroidism and ophthalmopathy. It was RNA transcripts that yielded the amplified TCR beta CDR3 regions. HTBI primers were used for first-round RT-PCR of the TCR CDR3. TCRdb used MiXCR to reprocess the multiplex PCR reads, holding one entry per CDR3 protein. The sample contains around 490,000 distinct CDR3 sequences, 15% to 20% of which appear only once. Source material: blood. The receptor source for this set is a man aged 40-49 years with Graves' ophthalmopathy.

V is TRBV18 and J is TRBJ2-6; D not certain. This CDR3 comprises 16 residues. Trimming took 2 bases from V and 0 from J, leaving 8 bases between them. Per the germline V gene, CDR1 is KGHSH and CDR2 is LQKENI. The CDR3 DNA sequence: TGTGCCAGCTCACCAGTTCTAGACTCTGGGGCCAACGTCCTGACTTTC. Its translation: CASSPVLDSGANVLTF. The variable domain in full, completed from reference TRBV18 and TRBJ2-6, reads NAGVMQNPRHLVRRRGQEARLRCSPMKGHSHVYWYRQLPEEGLKFMVYLQKENIIDESGMPKERFSAEFPKEGPSILRIQQVVRGDSAAYFCASSPVLDSGANVLTFGAGSRLTVL.

J is TRBJ2-1 and V is TRBV5-4; TRBD2 is a possible D gene (6 bases). CDR1 and CDR2 (germline): SGHNT, YYREEE (reference sequence). The CDR3 runs to 14 residues. Trimming left V 0 bases short and J 8 bases short, with 12 bases between. In DNA, the CDR3 is TGTGCCAGCAGCTTGGGGGAGGTCCGCGATGAGCAGTTCTTC. Translated, it gives CASSLGEVRDEQFF.

This clonotype appeared many times. This rearrangement joins TRBV28 to TRBJ1-1; D remains unclear. V was clipped by 10 bases and J by 4 bases, with 10 bases between them. CDR1 and CDR2 (germline): MDHEN, SYDVKM. There are 11 residues in the CDR3. CDR3 in amino acids: CAIDTPTEAFF. CDR3 sequence (DNA): TGTGCCATCGATACCCCCACTGAAGCTTTCTTT. The full variable domain, completed using reference TRBV28 and TRBJ1-1, is DVKVTQSSRYLVKRTGEKVFLECVQDMDHENMFWYRQDPGLGLRLIYFSYDVKMKEKGDIPEGYSVSREKKERFSLILESASTNQTSMYLCAIDTPTEAFFGQGTRLTVV.

The rearrangement links TRBV28 to TRBJ1-1; the D is unclear. The CDR3 covers 11 residues. Germline lookup yields CDR1 MDHEN and CDR2 SYDVKM. Trimming stripped 8 bases from V and 1 base from J, with 5 bases between. The CDR3 reads CASAANTEAFF. DNA of the CDR3: TGTGCCAGCGCTGCGAACACTGAAGCTTTCTTT.

This clonotype was seen only a few times. The chain has TRBV2 and TRBJ1-4; TRBD1 might be the D (5 bases). The V and J ends lost 4 bases and 7 bases respectively, with 7 bases between them. This CDR3 comprises 12 residues. The germline V gene has CDR1 SNHLY and CDR2 FYNNEI. The CDR3 spells CASSGRAEKLFF. The CDR3 coding sequence is TGTGCCAGCAGTGGCAGGGCTGAAAAACTGTTTTTT.

This clonotype has a count of ten or more. V and J are TRBV12-3 or TRBV12-4 and TRBJ2-5; D ambiguous. V lost 2 bases and J lost 3, with 7 bases in between. The CDR3 runs to 13 residues. As DNA, the CDR3 is TGTGCCAGCAGTTTATTGAGGAAAGAGACCCAGTACTTC. Its protein product is CASSLLRKETQYF.

The CDR3 nucleotides read TGCAGTGCTAGAGTTCCAGGGGGCCAGAGGGAGACCCAGTACTTC. Amino acids: CSARVPGGQRETQYF. The V call is TRBV20-1, the J call TRBJ2-5; 8 bases are shared with TRBD1. V lost 1 base to trimming and J lost 5 bases; unmatched junction nucleotides: 9. Germline CDR1 DFQATT, CDR2 SNEGSKA (reference sequence). The CDR3 loop spans 15 amino acids.

In the case of this clonotype: The junction departs from germline at one end; a sequencing error may be responsible. The J gene is TRBJ2-2, the V gene TRBV19; 9 bases agree with TRBD2. Germline V gene data show CDR1 as LNHDA and CDR2 as SQIVND (reference sequence). This CDR3 contains 15 residues. As DNA, the CDR3 is TGTGCCAGCCAAAGGCGGGAGGGCGCGGCCGGGGAGCTGTTCTTT. Amino acid sequence: CASQRREGAAGELFF.

V and J are TRBV10-3 and TRBJ1-1, with D perhaps TRBD1 (5 bases). Looked up from germline, CDR1 is ENHRY and CDR2 is SYGVKD. This CDR3 is built from 15 residues. V was trimmed by 3 bases and J by 0 bases, leaving 11 bases between them. DNA for the CDR3: TGTGCCATCAGTGACGGGGGGGTGATGAACACTGAAGCTTTCTTT. Translating it yields CAISDGGVMNTEAFF.

This clonotype was seen a few times. The rearrangement links TRBV20-1 to TRBJ2-7; D is possibly TRBD1 or TRBD2 (5 bases each). Trimming left V 0 bases short and J 4 bases short, with 13 bases between. This CDR3 has 14 amino acids. In germline, CDR1 is DFQATT, CDR2 SNEGSKA (reference sequence). The CDR3 DNA follows: TGCAGTGCTAGAGAACCGGGACCCAATTACGAGCAGTACTTC. Translating gives CSAREPGPNYEQYF.